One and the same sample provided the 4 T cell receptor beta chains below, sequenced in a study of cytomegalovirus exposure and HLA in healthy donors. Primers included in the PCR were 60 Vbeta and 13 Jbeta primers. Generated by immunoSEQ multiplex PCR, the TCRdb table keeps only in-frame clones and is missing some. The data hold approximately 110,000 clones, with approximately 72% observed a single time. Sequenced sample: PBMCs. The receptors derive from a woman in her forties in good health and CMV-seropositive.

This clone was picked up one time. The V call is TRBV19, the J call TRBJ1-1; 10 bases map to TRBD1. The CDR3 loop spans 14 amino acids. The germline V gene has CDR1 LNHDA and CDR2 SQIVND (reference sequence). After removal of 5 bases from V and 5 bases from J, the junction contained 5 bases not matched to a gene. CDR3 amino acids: CASSVDRGQTEAFF. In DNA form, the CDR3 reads TGTGCCAGTAGTGTCGACAGGGGGCAAACTGAAGCTTTCTTT.

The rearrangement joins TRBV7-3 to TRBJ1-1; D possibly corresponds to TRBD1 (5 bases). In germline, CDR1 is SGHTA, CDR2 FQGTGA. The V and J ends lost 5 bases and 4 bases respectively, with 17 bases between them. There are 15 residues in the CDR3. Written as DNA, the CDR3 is TGTGCCAGCAGCCTAAGCGGGGCTTACCTCACTGAAGCTTTCTTT. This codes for CASSLSGAYLTEAFF.

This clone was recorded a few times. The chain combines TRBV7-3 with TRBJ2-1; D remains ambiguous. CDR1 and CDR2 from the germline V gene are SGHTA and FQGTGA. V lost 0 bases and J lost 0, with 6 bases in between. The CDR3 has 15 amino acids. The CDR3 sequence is CASSLTSSSYNEQFF. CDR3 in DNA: TGTGCCAGCAGCTTAACTAGCAGCTCCTACAATGAGCAGTTCTTC. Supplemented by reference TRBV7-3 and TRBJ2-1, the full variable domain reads GAGVSQTPSNKVTEKGKYVELRCDPISGHTALYWYRQSLGQGPEFLIYFQGTGAADDSGLPNDRFFAVRPEGSVSTLKIQRTERGDSAVYLCASSLTSSSYNEQFFGPGTRLTVL.

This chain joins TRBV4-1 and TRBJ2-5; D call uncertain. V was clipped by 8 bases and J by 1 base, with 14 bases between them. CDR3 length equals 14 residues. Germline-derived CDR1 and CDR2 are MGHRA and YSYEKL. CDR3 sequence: CASRDPLTQETQYF. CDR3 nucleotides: TGCGCCAGCCGCGATCCTCTAACCCAAGAGACCCAGTACTTC.